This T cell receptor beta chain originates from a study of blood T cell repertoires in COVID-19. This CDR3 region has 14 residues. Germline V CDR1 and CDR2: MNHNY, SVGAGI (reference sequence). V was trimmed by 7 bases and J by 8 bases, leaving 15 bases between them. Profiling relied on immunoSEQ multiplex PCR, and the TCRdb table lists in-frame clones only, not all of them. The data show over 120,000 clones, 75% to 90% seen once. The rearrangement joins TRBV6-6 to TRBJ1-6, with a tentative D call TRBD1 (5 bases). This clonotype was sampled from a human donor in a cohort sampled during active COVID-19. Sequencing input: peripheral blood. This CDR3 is CASTEPGGDSPLHF. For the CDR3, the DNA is TGTGCCAGCACCGAGCCGGGGGGGGATTCACCCCTCCACTTT.